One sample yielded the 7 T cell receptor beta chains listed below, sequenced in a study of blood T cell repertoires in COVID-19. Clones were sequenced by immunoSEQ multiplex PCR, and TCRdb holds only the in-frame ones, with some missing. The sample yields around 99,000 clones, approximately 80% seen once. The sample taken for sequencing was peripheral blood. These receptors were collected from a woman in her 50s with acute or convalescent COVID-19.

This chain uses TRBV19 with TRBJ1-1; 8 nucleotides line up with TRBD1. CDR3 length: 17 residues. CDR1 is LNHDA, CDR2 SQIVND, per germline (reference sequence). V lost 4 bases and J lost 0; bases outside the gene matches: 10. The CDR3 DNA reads TGTGCCAGTAGTAAGACAGGGGTTATCTTCATGAACACTGAAGCTTTCTTT. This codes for CASSKTGVIFMNTEAFF. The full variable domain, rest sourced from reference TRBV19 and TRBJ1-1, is DGGITQSPKYLFRKEGQNVTLSCEQNLNHDAMYWYRQDPGQGLRLIYYSQIVNDFQKGDIAEGYSVSREKKESFPLTVTSAQKNPTAFYLCASSKTGVIFMNTEAFFGQGTRLTVV.

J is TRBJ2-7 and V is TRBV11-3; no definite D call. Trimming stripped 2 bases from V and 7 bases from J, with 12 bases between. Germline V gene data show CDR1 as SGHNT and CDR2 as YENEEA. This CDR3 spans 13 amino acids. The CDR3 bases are TGTGCCAGCAGCTTATCTCCCCTACGAGAGCAGTACTTC. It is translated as CASSLSPLREQYF. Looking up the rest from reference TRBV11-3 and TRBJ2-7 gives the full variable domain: EAGVVQSPRYKIIEKKQPVAFWCNPISGHNTLYWYLQNLGQGPELLIRYENEEAVDDSQLPKDRFSAERLKGVDSTLKIQPAELGDSAVYLCASSLSPLREQYFGPGTRLTVT.

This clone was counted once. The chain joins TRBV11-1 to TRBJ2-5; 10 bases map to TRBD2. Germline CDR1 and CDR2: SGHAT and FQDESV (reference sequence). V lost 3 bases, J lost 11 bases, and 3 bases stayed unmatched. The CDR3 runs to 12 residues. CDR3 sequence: CASSFGAGGQYF. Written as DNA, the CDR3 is TGTGCCAGCAGCTTCGGAGCGGGGGGGCAGTACTTC.

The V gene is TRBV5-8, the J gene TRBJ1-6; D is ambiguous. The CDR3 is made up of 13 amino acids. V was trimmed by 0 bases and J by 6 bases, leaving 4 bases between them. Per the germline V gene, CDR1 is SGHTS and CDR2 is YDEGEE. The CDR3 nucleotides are TGTGCCAGCAGCTTGGGAGCTAATTCACCCCTCCACTTT. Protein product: CASSLGANSPLHF.

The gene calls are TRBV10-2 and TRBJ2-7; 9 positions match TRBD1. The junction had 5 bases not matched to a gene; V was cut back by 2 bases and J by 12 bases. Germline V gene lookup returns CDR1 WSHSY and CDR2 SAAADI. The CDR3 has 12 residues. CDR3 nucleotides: TGCGCCAGCAGTGAGGACAGGGGGTTCTCGTACTTC. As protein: CASSEDRGFSYF.

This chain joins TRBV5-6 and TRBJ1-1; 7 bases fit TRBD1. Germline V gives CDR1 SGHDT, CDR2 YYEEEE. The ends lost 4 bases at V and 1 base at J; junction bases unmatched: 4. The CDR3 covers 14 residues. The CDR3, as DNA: TGTGCCAGCAGCGGACCAGGGGGGAACACTGAAGCTTTCTTT. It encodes CASSGPGGNTEAFF.

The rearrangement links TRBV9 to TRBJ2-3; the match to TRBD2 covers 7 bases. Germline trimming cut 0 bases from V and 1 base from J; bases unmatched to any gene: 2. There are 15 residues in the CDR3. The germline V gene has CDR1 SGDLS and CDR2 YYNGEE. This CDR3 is CASSVGAGGTDTQYF. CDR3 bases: TGTGCCAGCAGCGTAGGGGCGGGGGGCACAGATACGCAGTATTTT.